Reported below is one TCR beta chain. The data stem from a study of blood T cells in healthy people across ages. The CDR3 runs 14 residues. Trimming shortened V by 4 bases and J by 5 bases, and 11 bases separated the two germline ends. Germline V CDR1 and CDR2: MDHEN, SYDVKM. Combining a sample-barcoded 5' primer with a J-beta primer mix, a second PCR ran for roughly 6 to 12 cycles. A single record per CDR3 protein comes from TCRdb applying MiXCR to the 5' RACE reads. The top ten clones hold 10% to 12% of a sample with around 1.5 million distinct CDR3 sequences, 30% to 40% of them seen once. The sequence derives from a woman between 25 and 40 years old in good health. The sequenced sample was blood. The rearrangement links TRBV28 to TRBJ1-4, with D perhaps matching TRBD1 (6 bases). CDR3: CASSSGDENEKLFF. The CDR3 DNA sequence: TGTGCCAGCAGTTCAGGGGATGAGAATGAAAAACTGTTTTTT.